This T cell receptor beta chain was recovered during a study of shared clonotypes between healthy human individuals. The length of the CDR3 is 14 residues. The germline gives CDR1 LNHNV, CDR2 YYDKDF (reference sequence). V was cut by 0 bases and J by 2 bases, with 7 bases left in between. Clones were sequenced by immunoSEQ multiplex PCR, and TCRdb holds only the in-frame ones, with some missing. The sample shows around 2.5 million clones, 80% to 95% of them seen only once. The sample taken for sequencing was naive CD4+ T cells from PBMCs. The subset is: CD45RA+ positively selected. The receptor's source is a man aged 18 to 30 in good health. Some clones in this sample may be carry-over from other donors' samples. J is TRBJ2-5 and V is TRBV15; D gene unclear. The CDR3 DNA is TGTGCCACCAGCAGAGATAGCCGACAAGAGACCCAGTACTTC. Residues: CATSRDSRQETQYF.